This TCR beta chain was documented in a study of Ad26.COV2.S vaccination and SARS-CoV-2 variants. Study findings and constraints: Total T cell responses may have been underestimated by the TCR breadth and depth analyses. It was found that vaccine and placebo recipients had similar non-spike TCR breadth. Reportedly, after vaccination the spike-specific CD8+ and CD4+ T cell responses displayed substantial breadth.

Between the trimmed V and J ends, which lost 0 bases and 0 bases, there was a span of 10 bases. Germline values: CDR1 SGHKS, CDR2 YYEKEE (reference sequence). The CDR3 runs to 16 residues. About this clone: Its specificity is not known.

The data were produced by immunoSEQ multiplex PCR, yet TCRdb's version contains in-frame clones alone and is incomplete. The sample includes about 350,000 clones, about 91% of them seen just once. The origin of this receptor is a human donor who had recovered from COVID-19. The rearrangement links TRBV5-5 to TRBJ2-1; unclear D gene. Material: peripheral blood, obtained after recovery from COVID-19. In DNA, the CDR3 is TGTGCCAGCAGCTTGGAGATGCTTTTCTCCTACAATGAGCAGTTCTTC. Encoded protein: CASSLEMLFSYNEQFF.